This TCR beta chain is from a study of blood T cells in healthy people across ages (dated by TCRdb to about 2015). A note on the overall study: In model experiments, template switching captured about one uniquely barcoded TCR beta cDNA molecule for every two T cells. Age-related changes in TCR beta repertoire diversity were measured in the study by deep sequencing normalized with unique cDNA molecular identifiers. The donors were split into four age groups: young (average roughly 15 years), middle-aged (roughly 39), aged (62) and long-lived (approximately 80). To avoid experimental bias, donors of different ages were randomly spread across the sequencing lanes. For two donors (one aged 18 to 30 and one aged 80 or older), the study analyzed two additional independent replicas of 1 million unique cDNA reads from the same blood draw.

Receptors were amplified or captured by 5' RACE. The run used an Illumina HiSeq 2500. A second PCR of 7 to 11 cycles was performed with a sample-barcoded 5' primer and a J-beta primer mix. A template-switch 5' adaptor carrying 12 random nucleotides introduced a unique molecular identifier onto each TCR beta cDNA molecule. At least 2.5 million CDR3-containing paired-end reads were obtained from each sample. The Mint cDNA synthesis kit, primed by a TRBC-specific oligonucleotide, was used to synthesize first-strand cDNA from all RNA. All cDNA was treated with uracil-DNA glycosylase and then went through a first 18-cycle PCR with the universal primers M1SS and BC2_uni_R. Concerning the study's data processing: For normalization, 1 million high-quality reads, each with a distinct molecular identifier, were randomly selected from each sample. Reads with shared molecular identifiers were discarded instead of being binned into consensus sequences. MiTCR, with a Q25 quality threshold and the strictest error-elimination algorithm, was used for CDR3 identification, clonotype clustering and error correction. Lower-bound total TCR beta diversity was estimated with a nonparametric unseen species model using Euler transformation. The raw public data were reprocessed by TCRdb itself: fastp quality trimming at Q25, MiXCR clonotype calling, in-frame beta chains only. Each CDR3 protein appears once, grouped with its most common genes and DNA. These V and J calls originate from TCRdb's pipeline instead of the authors' own analysis. The sample profile shows hundreds of thousands of distinct CDR3 sequences; approximately 21% of them were found once. The ten largest clones represent approximately 3.7% of the sample.

The roughly 37 donors, aged 6 to 90 years, were systemically healthy Caucasian individuals from Russia. Each donor gave ten milliliters of peripheral blood, collected into EDTA-treated Vacutainer tubes. Ficoll-Paque density-gradient centrifugation was used to isolate PBMCs, with at least 6 million obtained per sample. Trizol reagent was used to extract total RNA from the PBMCs, yielding at least 6 micrograms per sample. For every donor, an aliquot of PBMCs went through flow cytometry to measure the percentages of naive CD45RAhigh/CD27high T cells. Study-wide conclusions, independent of this receptor: Estimates of total diversity from one million sequenced T cells were regarded as lower bounds and underestimates. As age increased, observed TCR beta diversity per million T cells dropped in a roughly linear way, and a significant reduction was already evident by age 40. A strong correlation was found between observed TCR beta diversity and the percentage of naive T cells measured by flow cytometry. Bulk unsorted PBMC profiling prevented conclusive comparison of naive and antigen-experienced compartments. Compared with the aged group, the long-lived group had more naive CD4+ T cells, fewer expanded clones and increased TCR diversity, suggesting age selection. The CMV infection status of donors was not known, potentially confounding age-related changes in expanded clonotypes.

To note about this clonotype: Its antigen is unknown. There are no base qualities to consult, and no much larger clone falls within one base.

Material: blood. This receptor was identified in an older man in good health.

The CDR3 is CASSEVSGNSPLHF. The DNA sequence follows: TGTGCCAGCAGTGAAGTTTCGGGGAATTCACCCCTCCACTTT. The chain is encoded by TRBV2 joined to TRBJ1-6; a confident D gene designation cannot be given. V sheds 1 base and J sheds 7 bases, leaving 8 bases between their ends. CDR1 and CDR2 (SNHLY, FYNNEI) derive from the germline V gene. The CDR3, cysteine through phenylalanine, is 14 amino acids long. Only CDR3 DNA remains: 42 bases, in frame from the first base.